This T cell receptor beta chain originates from a study of Ad26.COV2.S vaccination and SARS-CoV-2 variants. Study-level information: By the intramuscular route, Ad26.COV2.S was given once, or twice 56 days apart. Whole-study findings and limits: Breadth, reportedly substantial, characterized the spike-specific CD8+ and CD4+ T cell responses after vaccination. Recipients of vaccine and of placebo showed similar breadth of their non-spike TCR repertoires.

Only in-frame clones appear in the TCRdb table, and some are missing; sequencing was by immunoSEQ multiplex PCR. The sample holds about 370,000 clones, about 88% seen once. A word on this clone: Its antigen is not identified.

Sample treatment: about 20 received Ad26.COV2.S at low or high dose, single or two shots; 5 received placebo; per-sample allocation not given. Specimens were obtained on day 63 following the first vaccine or placebo injection. An adult donor aged 18-55 years was enrolled in Boston. The V end was cut by 7 bases, the J end by 8 bases, with 10 bases between. The CDR3 has 11 residues. Sequences were derived from peripheral blood, sampled in a trial of Ad26.COV2.S vaccine versus placebo. The source of this sequence is a person aged 18-60 years who received the Ad26.COV2.S COVID-19 vaccine or a placebo. The chain recombines TRBV12-3 or TRBV12-4 with TRBJ2-3; D call uncertain. CDR3 residues: CASTSGGTQYF. CDR3 DNA: TGTGCCAGCACCTCAGGTGGTACGCAGTATTTT.